This T cell receptor beta chain was documented in a study of T cells in Graves' hyperthyroidism and ophthalmopathy. CDR3 size: 16 residues. The V end was cut by 5 bases, the J end by 6 bases, with 20 bases between. Germline loops: CDR1 MDHEN, CDR2 SYDVKM. There were TCR beta CDR3 regions amplified from RNA transcripts. First-round RT-PCR targeting the TCR CDR3 was performed with the HTBI primer set. From the multiplex PCR reads, TCRdb called clonotypes with MiXCR, one entry per CDR3 protein. Of approximately 370,000 distinct CDR3 sequences in the sample, about 15% are singletons; the top ten hold roughly 35%. In its sample, this clonotype was seen many times.

The receptor's source is a woman in her twenties or thirties with Graves' hyperthyroidism that later progressed to Graves' ophthalmopathy. V is TRBV28 and J is TRBJ1-5; D unclear. The specimen sequenced was blood. The DNA of the CDR3 is TGTGCCAGCAGTCTACCTGATCGGAGGGCGGGTCAGCCCCAGCATTTT. Translation gives CASSLPDRRAGQPQHF.